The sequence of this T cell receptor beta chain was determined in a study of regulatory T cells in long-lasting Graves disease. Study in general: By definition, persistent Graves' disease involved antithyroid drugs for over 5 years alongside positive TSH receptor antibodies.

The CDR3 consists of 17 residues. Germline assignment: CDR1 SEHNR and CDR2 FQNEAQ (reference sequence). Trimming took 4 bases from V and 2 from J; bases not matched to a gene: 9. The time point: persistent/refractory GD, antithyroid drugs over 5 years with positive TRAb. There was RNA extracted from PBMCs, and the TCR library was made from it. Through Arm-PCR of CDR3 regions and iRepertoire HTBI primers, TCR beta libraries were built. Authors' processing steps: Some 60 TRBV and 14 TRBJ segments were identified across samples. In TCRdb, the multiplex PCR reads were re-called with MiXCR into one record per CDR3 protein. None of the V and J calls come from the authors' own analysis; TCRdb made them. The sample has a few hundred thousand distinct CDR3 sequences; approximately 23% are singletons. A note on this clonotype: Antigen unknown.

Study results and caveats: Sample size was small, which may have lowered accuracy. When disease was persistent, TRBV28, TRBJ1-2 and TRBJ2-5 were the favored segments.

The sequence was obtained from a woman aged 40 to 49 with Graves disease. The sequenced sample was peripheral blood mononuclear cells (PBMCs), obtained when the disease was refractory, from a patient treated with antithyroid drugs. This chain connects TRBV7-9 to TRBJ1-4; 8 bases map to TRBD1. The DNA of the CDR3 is TGTGCCAGCAGCTGGGGACAGGCCAGAGGCACTAATGAAAAACTGTTTTTT. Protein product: CASSWGQARGTNEKLFF. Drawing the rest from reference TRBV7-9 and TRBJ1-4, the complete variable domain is DTGVSQNPRHKITKRGQNVTFRCDPISEHNRLYWYRQTLGQGPEFLTYFQNEAQLEKSRLLSDRFSAERPKGSFSTLEIQRTEQGDSAMYLCASSWGQARGTNEKLFFGSGTQLSVL.